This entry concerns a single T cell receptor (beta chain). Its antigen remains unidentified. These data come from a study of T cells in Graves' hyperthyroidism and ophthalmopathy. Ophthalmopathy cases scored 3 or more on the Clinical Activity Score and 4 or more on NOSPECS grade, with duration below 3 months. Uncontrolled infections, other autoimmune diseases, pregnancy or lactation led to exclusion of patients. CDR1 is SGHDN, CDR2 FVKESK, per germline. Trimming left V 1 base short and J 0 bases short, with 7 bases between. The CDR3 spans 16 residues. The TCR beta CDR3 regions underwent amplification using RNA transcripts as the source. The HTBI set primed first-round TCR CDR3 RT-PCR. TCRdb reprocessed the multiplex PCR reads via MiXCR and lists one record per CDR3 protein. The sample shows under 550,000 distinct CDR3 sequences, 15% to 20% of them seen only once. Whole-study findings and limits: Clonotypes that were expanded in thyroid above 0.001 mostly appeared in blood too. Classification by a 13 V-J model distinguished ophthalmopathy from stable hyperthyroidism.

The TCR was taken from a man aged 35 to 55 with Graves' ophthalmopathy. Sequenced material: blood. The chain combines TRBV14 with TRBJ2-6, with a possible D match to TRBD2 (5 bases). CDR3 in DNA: TGTGCCAGCAGCCAAGTGCGGGTCTCTGGGGCCAACGTCCTGACTTTC. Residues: CASSQVRVSGANVLTF.